This T cell receptor (beta chain) was sequenced during a study of T-cell reconstitution after alpha-beta-depleted transplantation in children. It was with unique molecular identifiers that the TCRbeta library was prepared. Each CDR3 protein gets one entry after TCRdb re-called the PCR reads with MiXCR. The sample lists approximately 400,000 distinct CDR3 sequences, about a tenth occurring once. CDR1 SQVTM and CDR2 ANQGSEA come from the germline V gene. V dropped 2 bases and J dropped 3; count of bases not matched to a gene: 6. The CDR3 loop spans 16 amino acids. The sequenced sample was PBMCs from the stem cell graft donor, obtained from the stem cell graft. The receptor comes from a human donor who donated a stem cell graft to a child with acute myeloid leukemia. The gene calls are TRBV29-1 and TRBJ2-1; 11 bases line up with TRBD2. CDR3 sequence: CSVELTSGTIYNEQFF. The DNA for the CDR3 is TGCAGCGTTGAATTGACTAGCGGGACAATCTACAATGAGCAGTTCTTC.